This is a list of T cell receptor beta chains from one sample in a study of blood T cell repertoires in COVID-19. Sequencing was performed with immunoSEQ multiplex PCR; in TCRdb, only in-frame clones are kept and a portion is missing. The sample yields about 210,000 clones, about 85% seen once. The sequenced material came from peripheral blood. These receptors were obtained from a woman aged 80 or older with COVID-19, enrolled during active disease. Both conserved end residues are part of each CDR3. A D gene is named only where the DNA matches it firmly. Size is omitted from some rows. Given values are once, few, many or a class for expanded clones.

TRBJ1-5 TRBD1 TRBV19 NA TGTGCCAGTAGTACACAGGGGGCCTCCAATCAGCCCCAGCATTTT CASSTQGASNQPQHF
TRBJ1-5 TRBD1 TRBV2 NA TGTGCCAGCAGTGGACAGGGTTATAGCAATCAGCCCCAGCATTTT CASSGQGYSNQPQHF
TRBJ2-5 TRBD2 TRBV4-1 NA TGCGCCAGCAGCCAGGACTCAATACTAGCGGGGGGCCAAAGGTACCAAGAGACCCAGTACTTC CASSQDSILAGGQRYQETQYF
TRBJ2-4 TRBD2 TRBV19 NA TGTGCCAGTATCGCAGCGGGGGGGCCCGACATTCAGTACTTC CASIAAGGPDIQYF
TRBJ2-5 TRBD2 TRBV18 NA TGTGCCAGCTCGACCGGGACTAGCGGGGGAGAGACCCAGTACTTC CASSTGTSGGETQYF
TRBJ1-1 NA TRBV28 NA TGTGCCAGCCACAGGGCCCCGAACACTGAAGCTTTCTTT CASHRAPNTEAFF
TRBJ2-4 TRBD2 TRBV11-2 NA TGTGCCAGCAGCTTAGATCGGTCGGGGGGGAATGCGGAAAACATTCAGTACTTC CASSLDRSGGNAENIQYF
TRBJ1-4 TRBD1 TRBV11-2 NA TGTGCCAGCAGCTCCCAGGGGGCCAAAGGAAAACTGTTTTTT CASSSQGAKGKLFF
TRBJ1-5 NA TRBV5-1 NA TGCGCCAGCAGCTTGGGTCCGGAGTTAAATCAGCCCCAGCATTTT CASSLGPELNQPQHF
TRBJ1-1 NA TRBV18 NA TGTGCCAGCTCCAGGGAGGGACTGACTGAAGCTTTCTTT CASSREGLTEAFF
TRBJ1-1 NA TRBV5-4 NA TGTGCCAGCAGCTACATCGGGGCCCGGGGGACTGAAGCTTTCTTT CASSYIGARGTEAFF
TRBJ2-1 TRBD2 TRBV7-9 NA TGTGCCAGCAGCTCGGGGGGGCAATCCTACAATGAGCAGTTCTTC CASSSGGQSYNEQFF
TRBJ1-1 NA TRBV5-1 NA TGCGCCAGCAGCTCTACAGATCTGAACACTGAAGCTTTCTTT CASSSTDLNTEAFF
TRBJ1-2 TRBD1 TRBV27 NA TGTGCCAGCAGTGTATCCGGGACAGTTTCCTATGGCTACACCTTC CASSVSGTVSYGYTF
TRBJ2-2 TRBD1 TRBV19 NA TGTGCCAGTAGTCAGCAGGACAGGGTAGGCCGGGAGCTGTTTTTT CASSQQDRVGRELFF
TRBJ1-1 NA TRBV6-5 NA TGTGCCACCAGTTGGGGGGGAACAACTGAAGCTTTCTTT CATSWGGTTEAFF
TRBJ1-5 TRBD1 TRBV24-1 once TGTGCCACCAGTGACTCCAGGGGGCCCAATCAGCCCCAGCATTTT CATSDSRGPNQPQHF
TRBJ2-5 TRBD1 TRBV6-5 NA TGTGCCAGCGTCCCGGGACAGATATACCAAGAGACCCAGTACTTC CASVPGQIYQETQYF
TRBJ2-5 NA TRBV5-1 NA TGCGCCAGCAGCCTCCAAGAGACCCAGTACTTC CASSLQETQYF
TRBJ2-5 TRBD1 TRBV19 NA TGTGCCAGTAGTTGGGACAGGGGAGGGGACCAAGAGACCCAGTACTTC CASSWDRGGDQETQYF
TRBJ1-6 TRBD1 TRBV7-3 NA TGTGCCAGCAGCTCCGGGACAGGCCATAATTCACCCCTCCACTTT CASSSGTGHNSPLHF
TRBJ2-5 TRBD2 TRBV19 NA TGTGCCAGTAGTACCCCGGGGAGGGCAAAGACCCAGTACTTC CASSTPGRAKTQYF
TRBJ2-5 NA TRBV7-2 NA TGTGCCAGCAGCTTATACACGCAAGAGACCCAGTACTTC CASSLYTQETQYF
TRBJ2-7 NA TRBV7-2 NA TGTGCCAGCAGCTTAGCGTTCGGCGGCTCCTACGAGCAGTACTTC CASSLAFGGSYEQYF
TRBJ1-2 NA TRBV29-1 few TGCAGCGTTGCGTCCGGGACAAACAATCGGGGCTACACCTTC CSVASGTNNRGYTF
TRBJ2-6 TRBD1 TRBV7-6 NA TGTGCCAGCAGCTTAGCGTGGACAGGGGGCGCAGGATCTGGGGCCAACGTCCTGACTTTC CASSLAWTGGAGSGANVLTF
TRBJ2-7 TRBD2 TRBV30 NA TGTGCCTGGAGTCGGGAGGGCGGCTACGAGCAGTACTTC CAWSREGGYEQYF
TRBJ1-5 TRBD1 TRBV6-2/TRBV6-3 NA TGTGCCAGCAGTGGAGGACGACAGGGCGTACATCAGCCCCAGCATTTT CASSGGRQGVHQPQHF
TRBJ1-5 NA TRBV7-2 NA TGTGCCAGCAGCCTGGACAATTTTTATCAGCCCCAGCATTTT CASSLDNFYQPQHF
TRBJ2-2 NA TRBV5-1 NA TGCGCCAGCAGCCCTCAGAGGGTCACCGGGGAGCTGTTTTTT CASSPQRVTGELFF
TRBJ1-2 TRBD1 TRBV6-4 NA TGTGCCAGCAGTCTATCCGGGACAGGGAGCTCTGGCTACACCTTC CASSLSGTGSSGYTF
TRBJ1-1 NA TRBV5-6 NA TGTGCCAGCAGCGCCGCGCCTACTGAAGCTTTCTTT CASSAAPTEAFF
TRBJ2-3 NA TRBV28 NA TGTGCCAGCAGTTCCCCGGCGGGGCGGGGAAGCACAGATACGCAGTATTTT CASSSPAGRGSTDTQYF
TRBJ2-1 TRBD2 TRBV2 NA TGTGCCAGCAGTGAAGTTAGCGGGGGGGCCGATGAGCAGTTCTTC CASSEVSGGADEQFF
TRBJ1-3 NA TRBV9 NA TGTGCCAGCAGCCCCCTCTGGGACTCTTCTGGAAACACCATATATTTT CASSPLWDSSGNTIYF
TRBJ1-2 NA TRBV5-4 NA TGTGCCAGCAGCAGGGGTTCTAACTATGGCTACACCTTC CASSRGSNYGYTF
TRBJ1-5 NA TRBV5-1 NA TGCGCCAGCAGCTTTGCAGGGGACCAGCCCCAGCATTTT CASSFAGDQPQHF